This T cell receptor (beta chain) was captured by sequencing in a study of CD8+ T cells in alopecia areata. Findings and caveats of the study: Sequencing of scalp samples also captures resident alphabeta T cells of normal skin. Higher clonality was seen in lesional scalp than in normal scalp, especially in alopecia totalis/universalis.

This CDR3 is 13 amino acids long. The germline gives CDR1 SQVTM, CDR2 ANQGSEA. Trimming left V 2 bases short and J 2 bases short, with 7 bases between. With respect to this clone: The antigen is undetermined.

Both CD4+ and CD8+ T cells were separated by sorting PBMCs. cDNA reverse transcribed from extracted RNA served as the sequencing template. Profiling relied on immunoSEQ multiplex PCR, and the TCRdb table lists in-frame clones only, not all of them. The table lists more than 100,000 clones, roughly 50% of them singletons. The genes are TRBV29-1 and TRBJ1-3, with no clear D. This receptor was taken from a human donor in good health. Sequenced material: CD4+ T cells sorted from blood. CDR3 bases: TGCAGCGTTGAATCAGTCCCTGGAAACACCATATATTTT. It codes for CSVESVPGNTIYF.